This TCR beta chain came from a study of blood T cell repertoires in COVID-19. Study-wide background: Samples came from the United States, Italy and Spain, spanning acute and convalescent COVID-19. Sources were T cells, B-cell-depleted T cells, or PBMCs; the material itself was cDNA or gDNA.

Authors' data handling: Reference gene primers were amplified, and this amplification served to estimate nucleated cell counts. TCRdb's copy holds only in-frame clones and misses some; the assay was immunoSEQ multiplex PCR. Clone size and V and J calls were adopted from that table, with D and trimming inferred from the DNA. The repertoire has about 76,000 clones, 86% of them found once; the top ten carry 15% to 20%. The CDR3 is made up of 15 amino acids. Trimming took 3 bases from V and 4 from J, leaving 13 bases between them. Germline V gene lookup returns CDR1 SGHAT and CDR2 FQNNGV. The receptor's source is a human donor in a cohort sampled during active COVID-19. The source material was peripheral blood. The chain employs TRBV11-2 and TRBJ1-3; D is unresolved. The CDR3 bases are TGTGCCAGCAGCTTGGGCCTAAAGACGGGAAACACCATATATTTT. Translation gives CASSLGLKTGNTIYF.